These 28 T cell receptor beta chains came from one sample sequenced in a study of blood T cells in healthy people across ages. The second PCR ran about 6 to 12 cycles with a sample-barcoded 5' primer and J-beta primers. TCRdb passed the 5' RACE reads through MiXCR, listing each CDR3 protein once. The table records approximately 1.5 million distinct CDR3 sequences, roughly 43% of them present only once. Sequenced: blood. The receptors shown here come from a woman aged 18 to 35 in good health.

This rearrangement joins TRBV20-1 to TRBJ1-1; maybe TRBD1 (6 bases). This CDR3 contains 13 residues. Trimming pared 3 bases from V and 4 bases from J, leaving 12 bases between. Per germline, CDR1 DFQATT and CDR2 SNEGSKA (reference sequence). CDR3 DNA sequence: TGCAGTGCTAGGACCAGGGGCGGCACTGAAGCTTTCTTT. It is translated as CSARTRGGTEAFF.

Only a few counts were recorded for this clonotype. This chain uses TRBV10-3 with TRBJ2-1; D is perhaps TRBD2 (6 bases). Trimming took 4 bases from V and 8 from J, leaving 15 bases between them. The CDR3 covers 14 residues. Germline V gene data show CDR1 as ENHRY and CDR2 as SYGVKD. The CDR3: CAISGRTTGDEQFF. The DNA for the CDR3 is TGTGCCATCAGTGGCAGGACTACGGGCGATGAGCAGTTCTTC.

The V gene is TRBV10-3, the J gene TRBJ2-2; D is possibly TRBD1 (5 bases). V lost 6 bases to trimming and J lost 7 bases, with 9 bases between them. CDR3 length equals 12 residues. Germline CDR1 and CDR2: ENHRY and SYGVKD. CDR3 bases: TGTGCCATCAGACTTGACAGCGGGGAGCTGTTTTTT. It translates to CAIRLDSGELFF.

This clonotype was recorded a few times. The chain links TRBV3-1 to TRBJ1-5; the D gene is possibly TRBD1 (6 bases). V gave up 1 base and J gave up 3 bases, with 16 bases separating them. Germline-derived CDR1 and CDR2 are LGHDT and YNNKEL (reference sequence). The CDR3 spans 17 residues. The CDR3 loop is CASSQGWGARDNQPQHF. The CDR3, as DNA: TGTGCCAGCAGCCAAGGGTGGGGGGCGCGTGACAATCAGCCCCAGCATTTT.

The gene calls are TRBV18 and TRBJ1-2, with 9 bases identical to TRBD1. Germline V gene data show CDR1 as KGHSH and CDR2 as LQKENI. This CDR3 is built from 14 residues. Trimming removed 3 bases from V and 8 bases from J; junction bases left unmatched: 7. CDR3 amino acids: CASSPAQGASGYTF. CDR3 nucleotides: TGTGCCAGCTCACCGGCACAGGGGGCGAGCGGCTACACCTTC.

The chain joins TRBV4-1 to TRBJ2-7; D gene uncertain. The CDR3 is 15 amino acids. The V end lost 3 bases, the J end lost 7 bases, and 19 bases lay between the germline ends. Germline CDR1 MGHRA, CDR2 YSYEKL. The chain's CDR3 is CASSHLSLGYNEQYF. As DNA, the CDR3 is TGCGCCAGCAGCCATCTCTCGCTTGGGTACAATGAGCAGTACTTC.

This clonotype was detected only a few times. The chain combines TRBV20-1 with TRBJ2-5; D unclear. CDR1 and CDR2 from the germline V gene are DFQATT and SNEGSKA (reference sequence). The V end was cut by 1 base, the J end by 1 base, with 10 bases between. There are 14 residues in the CDR3. CDR3: CSARAVPAQETQYF. CDR3 coding DNA: TGCAGTGCTAGAGCCGTCCCGGCCCAAGAGACCCAGTACTTC.

A single count supports this clonotype. The CDR3 DNA reads as TGTGCCAGCAGCCCTTCTAGCGAATACGAGCAGTACTTC. Translation: CASSPSSEYEQYF. The V gene is TRBV7-9, the J gene TRBJ2-7, with D possibly being TRBD2 (6 bases). CDR3 length: 13 amino acids. Germline CDR1 reads SEHNR; CDR2 reads FQNEAQ (reference sequence). The ends were cut back, 5 bases at V and 4 bases at J, with 12 bases in the middle.

V usage is TRBV25-1 and J usage is TRBJ1-2, with D perhaps matching TRBD1 (6 bases). The V end was cut by 4 bases, the J end by 8 bases, with 14 bases between. CDR1 and CDR2 from the germline V gene are MGHDK and SYGVNS. CDR3 length: 13 amino acids. The DNA of the CDR3 is TGTGCCAGCAGTGCAACAGGGATGGGGGGCTACACCTTC. Translation: CASSATGMGGYTF.

The chain couples TRBV7-9 to TRBJ2-1, with unresolved D. The length of the CDR3 is 13 residues. Trimming left V 1 base short and J 10 bases short, with 11 bases between. The V gene's germline CDR1 is SEHNR and CDR2 FQNEAQ (reference sequence). The DNA for the CDR3 is TGTGCCAGCAGCTTAGTATTTGGTCGCGAGCAGTTCTTC. As protein: CASSLVFGREQFF.

This clonotype came up once. This rearrangement joins TRBV24-1 to TRBJ2-3; tentatively, D is TRBD1 (7 bases). The CDR3 sequence is 14 residues long. Trimming removed 5 bases from V and 6 bases from J, with 14 bases in between. CDR1 is KGHDR and CDR2 is SFDVKD in the germline V gene. This chain's CDR3 is CATSARAGGDTQYF. DNA for the CDR3: TGTGCCACCAGTGCCAGAGCAGGGGGGGATACGCAGTATTTT.

This rearrangement joins TRBV27 to TRBJ2-7; D is possibly TRBD2 (6 bases). The CDR3 has 14 residues. Germline CDR1 reads MNHEY; CDR2 reads SMNVEV (reference sequence). V lost 7 bases and J 3 bases, leaving 16 bases between the germline ends. The CDR3 sequence is CASIAGGPFYEQYF. The CDR3, as DNA: TGTGCCAGCATAGCCGGGGGACCCTTCTACGAGCAGTACTTC.

V usage is TRBV4-1 and J usage is TRBJ2-7, with D hard to call. Trimming removed 3 bases at V and 0 bases at J, with 9 bases between. The CDR3 loop spans 14 amino acids. CDR1 is MGHRA, CDR2 YSYEKL, per germline. The CDR3 bases are TGCGCCAGCAGCCACGCCATGAGCTCCTACGAGCAGTACTTC. Amino acids: CASSHAMSSYEQYF.

This clonotype was counted between two and nine times. V and J are TRBV7-2 and TRBJ1-1; D not resolved. The CDR3 has 12 residues. Deletions cut 1 base from V and 11 bases from J, with 11 bases between. Germline CDR1 and CDR2: SGHTA and FQGNSA. The CDR3 sequence: CASSLGATSAFF. DNA of the CDR3: TGTGCCAGCAGCTTAGGGGCCACATCTGCTTTCTTT.

The V and J genes are TRBV20-1 and TRBJ1-1, with 7 bases that match TRBD1. CDR3 length equals 12 residues. Per the germline V gene, CDR1 is DFQATT and CDR2 is SNEGSKA (reference sequence). Trimming took 5 bases from V and 10 from J; bases not matched to a gene: 10. The CDR3 DNA follows: TGCAGTGCTCCCCGGACAGGACCCCTAGCTTTCTTT. Encoded protein: CSAPRTGPLAFF.

This clonotype appeared once. The chain combines TRBV4-1 with TRBJ2-1; 7 bases match TRBD2. The DNA end lines up better with TRBJ2-7; the J call may be wrong. Germline V gene sequence: CDR1 MGHRA, CDR2 YSYEKL. There are 15 residues in the CDR3. Here the CDR3 reads CASSHWEGPYNEQYF. The CDR3, as DNA: TGCGCCAGCAGCCACTGGGAGGGCCCCTACAATGAGCAGTACTTC.

This clonotype has only a few counts. The chain carries TRBV6-6 and TRBJ1-6; no clear D gene. The germline gives CDR1 MNHNY, CDR2 SVGAGI (reference sequence). The CDR3 runs to 16 residues. V was cut by 6 bases and J by 4 bases, with 16 bases left in between. CDR3 sequence (DNA): TGTGCCAGCAGACACGAAGCTACTACTTATAATTCACCCCTCCACTTT. Encoded protein: CASRHEATTYNSPLHF.

The sample holds a few counts of this clonotype. This chain joins TRBV7-2 and TRBJ1-6; D is uncertain. Germline V lookup: CDR1 SGHTA, CDR2 FQGNSA. V lost 5 bases to trimming and J lost 7 bases, with 15 bases between them. CDR3 length: 15 residues. The CDR3 spells CASSQRAGGNSPLHF. The CDR3, as DNA: TGTGCCAGCAGCCAGAGGGCGGGAGGGAATTCACCCCTCCACTTT.

This chain connects TRBV20-1 to TRBJ2-5; TRBD2 aligns across 7 bases. CDR1 is DFQATT and CDR2 is SNEGSKA in the germline V gene (reference sequence). This CDR3 is 15 amino acids long. V was pared by 6 bases and J by 1 base, with 11 bases of the junction left unmatched. CDR3 in amino acids: CSATLGGASQETQYF. In DNA form, the CDR3 reads TGCAGTGCGACCCTGGGAGGGGCCTCCCAAGAGACCCAGTACTTC.

The sample holds a few counts of this clonotype. The chain carries TRBV20-1 and TRBJ2-5; D not certain. Gene TRBJ2-7 matches the end of the DNA better, so the J call may be wrong. The CDR3 length is 12 residues. The germline CDR1 and CDR2 sequences are DFQATT and SNEGSKA (reference sequence). CDR3 in DNA: TGCAGTGCTACCCCGGCCGGCTACGAGCAGTACTTC. Its protein is CSATPAGYEQYF.

CDR3 residues: CASSGSRDNEQYF. The CDR3, as DNA: TGTGCCAGCAGTGGATCCAGGGACAATGAGCAGTACTTC. The gene calls are TRBV28 and TRBJ2-7, with a possible D match to TRBD1 (6 bases). Germline CDR1 reads MDHEN; CDR2 reads SYDVKM. V lost 5 bases, J lost 7 bases, and 15 bases lay in between. The CDR3 runs 13 residues. Full variable domain (rest looked up from reference TRBV28 and TRBJ2-7): DVKVTQSSRYLVKRTGEKVFLECVQDMDHENMFWYRQDPGLGLRLIYFSYDVKMKEKGDIPEGYSVSREKKERFSLILESASTNQTSMYLCASSGSRDNEQYFGPGTRLTVT.

This chain uses TRBV6-6 with TRBJ1-1; D might be TRBD1 (6 bases). The germline V gene has CDR1 MNHNY and CDR2 SVGAGI (reference sequence). Trimming removed 6 bases from V and 1 base from J, with 9 bases in between. The CDR3 length is 13 residues. Here the CDR3 reads CASRRDKNTEAFF. CDR3 DNA: TGTGCCAGCAGAAGGGACAAGAACACTGAAGCTTTCTTT.

This clonotype turned up a few times. The chain couples TRBV6-2 or TRBV6-3 to TRBJ2-1; D is unresolved. CDR1 is MNHEY, CDR2 SVGEGT, per germline. V was trimmed by 6 bases and J by 15 bases, leaving 15 bases between them. The CDR3 consists of 11 residues. The CDR3 region is CASSPGPQRFF. CDR3 in DNA: TGTGCCAGCAGCCCCGGACCCCAGAGGTTCTTC.

This clonotype was counted between two and nine times. The chain joins TRBV4-3 to TRBJ2-1; D might be TRBD2 (6 bases). The J call is in doubt because the DNA end fits TRBJ2-7 better. The CDR3 runs to 16 residues. Germline CDR1 LGHNA, CDR2 YSLEER. CDR3 nucleotide sequence: TGCGCCAGCAGCCGCGACGGGGGTAGCTCCTACAATGAGCAGTACTTC. This codes for CASSRDGGSSYNEQYF.

V and J are TRBV7-2 and TRBJ2-5, with 10 nucleotides matching TRBD2. TRBJ2-7 matches the DNA end more closely, so the J call is doubtful. Looked up from germline, CDR1 is SGHTA and CDR2 is FQGNSA. This CDR3 has 15 amino acids. CDR3 sequence (DNA): TGTGCCAGCAGCTTAGCTTTAGCGGGAGGTGACGAGCAGTACTTC. Protein sequence: CASSLALAGGDEQYF.

The J gene is TRBJ2-4, the V gene TRBV7-2; the D gene could be TRBD1 or TRBD2 (6 bases each). Trimming took 5 bases from V and 3 from J, leaving 14 bases between them. This CDR3 has 15 amino acids. Germline CDR1 and CDR2: SGHTA and FQGNSA. The DNA of the CDR3 is TGTGCCAGCAGCAATGGAGGGGGTGGCAAAAACATTCAGTACTTC. It specifies CASSNGGGGKNIQYF.

The V call is TRBV11-2, the J call TRBJ2-1; no clear D. The CDR3 has 12 amino acids. The V and J ends lost 1 base and 8 bases respectively, with 6 bases between them. CDR1 and CDR2 (germline): SGHAT, FQNNGV. The DNA for the CDR3 is TGTGCCAGCAGCTTAGTTGTCCATGAGCAGTTCTTC. Its protein product is CASSLVVHEQFF.

This clonotype has just a few counts. V and J are TRBV4-1 and TRBJ2-7; the D gene is possibly TRBD2 (6 bases). The CDR3 has 16 residues. CDR1 is MGHRA, CDR2 YSYEKL, per germline. V lost 2 bases and J lost 2, with 16 bases in between. The CDR3 reads CASSQPLSGKPYEQYF. In DNA form, the CDR3 reads TGCGCCAGCAGCCAACCACTTAGCGGAAAACCCTACGAGCAGTACTTC.